Here is one T cell receptor beta chain with its context. The specificity of this receptor is unknown. Base qualities are not provided; no much larger clone lies one nucleotide away. TCRbeta CDR3 regions were amplified from genomic DNA by means of the immunoSEQ Assay, a bias-controlled multiplex PCR. Per the original workflow: The number of nucleated cells in each sample was estimated from the amplification of reference gene primers within the assay. To quantify the absolute abundance of each unique TCRbeta CDR3 rearrangement, sequence reads were collapsed and filtered. Productive Simpson clonality was computed per sample as the square root of Simpson's diversity index over productive rearrangements. The source is immuneACCESS, and TCRdb retained only in-frame sequences with V and J called. Part of the clones is not carried over; for the studies checked, unresolved V genes explain less than half of this, and the remainder is unexplained. V and J calls and clone size follow that table, whereas D and trimming were derived from the DNA. The sample table contains approximately 27,000 clones; only one count was recorded for 80% to 90% of them. Together, the top ten hold over 9.5% of the sample.

The data were taken from a study of blood T cell repertoires in COVID-19 (dated by TCRdb to 2018 to 2020). Looking at the study overall: The collaborator samples originated in the United States, Italy and Spain and spanned the acute and convalescent phases of COVID-19. Nearly every sample came with metadata listing a de-identified subject ID, COVID-19 status, age in years and sex. The dataset comprised deeply sampled blood TCRbeta repertoires from subjects exposed to, actively infected with, or recovered from COVID-19. Where available, HLA class I and class II types were obtained from metadata supplied by the sample provider rather than from assay-based typing. The repertoires were made available in a free public database intended to serve as a resource for research on the immune response to SARS-CoV-2. The samples were drawn from the first 160 participants of the ongoing ImmuneRACE study and from 1,254 subjects provided by 6 global collaborators. The material from the prospective study consisted of cDNA or gDNA derived from T cells, B-cell-depleted T cells, or PBMCs. Beyond this particular receptor, the publication reports: The quantity of clinical and demographic metadata differed by source and by participant and was supplied without curation.

The CDR3 goes from the cysteine to the phenylalanine over 12 residues. Kept here is only the CDR3 DNA, which spans 36 bases and is read in frame from base 1. The germline V gene supplies CDR1 MNHEY and CDR2 SVGAGI. V loses 5 bases, J loses 7 bases, and the germline ends lie 11 bases apart. Each collaborating institution followed its own protocols to collect whole blood in K2EDTA tubes. For TCRbeta analysis, collaborators shipped samples as frozen whole blood, isolated PBMCs, or DNA extracted from either of those sample types. This sequence uses TRBV6-5 and TRBJ1-2, with TRBD1 as a weak D call on 6 bases. The sequence came from a man in his fifties or sixties with acute or convalescent COVID-19. Sequences were obtained from peripheral blood. The CDR3: CASSTTGLGYTF. The DNA reads TGTGCCAGCAGTACAACAGGGCTTGGCTACACCTTC.